Reported below is one T cell receptor beta chain. Only in-frame clones appear in the TCRdb table, and some are missing; sequencing was by immunoSEQ multiplex PCR. This repertoire shows tens of thousands of clones, more than 75% found once; its top ten account for over 15%. The source of the sample is a study of radiotherapy plus CTLA-4 blockade in lung cancer. V dropped 6 bases and J dropped 2 bases, with 8 bases sitting between them. CDR1 and CDR2 (germline): MNHEY, SVGAGI. The CDR3 is made up of 13 amino acids. The chain employs TRBV6-5 and TRBJ2-4; D gene ambiguous. Sequencing used peripheral blood, obtained from a patient treated with radiotherapy plus ipilimumab. This receptor was obtained from a human donor with non-small cell lung cancer that progressed on radiotherapy plus ipilimumab. The CDR3 nucleotides read TGTGCCAGCAGAGGTTATCCCAAAAACATTCAGTACTTC. Translation gives CASRGYPKNIQYF.